The 28 T cell receptor beta chains presented below share a single source sample, sequenced in a study of blood T cell repertoires in COVID-19. Only in-frame clones appear in the TCRdb table, and some are missing; sequencing was by immunoSEQ multiplex PCR. The sample comprises 250,000 to 400,000 clones, approximately 91% of which are singletons, and 5% to 5.5% rests with the top ten. Sequencing input: PBMCs or T cells enriched from blood (not recorded which). The source of these receptors is a man aged 60 to 69 who had recovered from COVID-19.

This chain links TRBV25-1 with TRBJ2-3; D perhaps matches TRBD2 (6 bases). V dropped 1 base and J dropped 3 bases, with 8 bases sitting between them. The germline gives CDR1 MGHDK, CDR2 SYGVNS. CDR3 size: 14 residues. In nucleotides, the CDR3 is TGTGCCAGCAGTGAATTTGGGAGGACAGATACGCAGTATTTT. This translates into CASSEFGRTDTQYF.

This chain uses TRBV4-1 with TRBJ2-7; D is unclear. Germline lookup yields CDR1 MGHRA and CDR2 YSYEKL. V was cut by 1 base and J by 2 bases, with 6 bases left in between. The CDR3 runs 13 residues. The CDR3 DNA reads as TGCGCCAGCAGCCAAGTGGCAGCCTACGAGCAGTACTTC. This translates into CASSQVAAYEQYF.

This sequence joins TRBV7-2 and TRBJ2-5, with 10 bases aligning to TRBD2. Looked up from germline, CDR1 is SGHTA and CDR2 is FQGNSA. The CDR3 loop spans 17 amino acids. V shed 1 base and J 1 base; nucleotides not matched to a gene: 6. The CDR3 region has the DNA TGTGCCAGCAGCTTAGGGCTAGCGGGAGCATCCCAAGAGACCCAGTACTTC. Amino acid sequence: CASSLGLAGASQETQYF. Filled out from reference TRBV7-2 and TRBJ2-5, the complete variable domain reads GAGVSQSPSNKVTEKGKDVELRCDPISGHTALYWYRQSLGQGLEFLIYFQGNSAPDKSGLPSDRFSAERTGGSVSTLTIQRTQQEDSAVYLCASSLGLAGASQETQYFGPGTRLLVL.

The chain has TRBV18 and TRBJ1-4; unclear D gene. Per germline, CDR1 KGHSH and CDR2 LQKENI. The germline V and J ends were trimmed by 2 bases and 8 bases, with 12 bases remaining between them. The CDR3 is 14 amino acids. The CDR3 spells CASSPSGSGEKLFF. CDR3 nucleotides: TGTGCCAGCTCACCATCCGGGTCCGGGGAAAAACTGTTTTTT. Supplemented by reference TRBV18 and TRBJ1-4, the full variable domain reads NAGVMQNPRHLVRRRGQEARLRCSPMKGHSHVYWYRQLPEEGLKFMVYLQKENIIDESGMPKERFSAEFPKEGPSILRIQQVVRGDSAAYFCASSPSGSGEKLFFGSGTQLSVL.

The chain's CDR3 is CASQGLWNTEAFF. CDR3 nucleotide sequence: TGTGCCAGTCAGGGGCTTTGGAACACTGAAGCTTTCTTT. The rearrangement joins TRBV6-5 to TRBJ1-1; tentative D call: TRBD1 (6 bases). Trimming cost V 9 bases and J 1 base, with 12 bases left between them. This CDR3 is built from 13 residues. Germline V gene sequence: CDR1 MNHEY, CDR2 SVGAGI.

The chain employs TRBV30 and TRBJ1-3; no definite D call. Germline-derived CDR1 and CDR2 are GTSNPN and SVGIG (reference sequence). CDR3 length: 16 amino acids. Deletions cut 0 bases from V and 0 bases from J, with 12 bases between. In nucleotides, the CDR3 is TGTGCCTGGAGTGTACTGGGAGTTATCTCTGGAAACACCATATATTTT. Protein product: CAWSVLGVISGNTIYF.

The CDR3 is CASSYQGQSGELFF. The DNA of the CDR3 is TGTGCCAGCAGTTACCAAGGACAGTCCGGGGAGCTGTTTTTT. V usage is TRBV6-5 and J usage is TRBJ2-2, with a weak D call TRBD1 (6 bases). Trimming removed 2 bases at V and 6 bases at J, with 10 bases between. The germline V gene has CDR1 MNHEY and CDR2 SVGAGI. This CDR3 has 14 amino acids.

This rearrangement joins TRBV28 to TRBJ2-5, with 7 bases aligning to TRBD2. The germline V gene encodes CDR1 MDHEN and CDR2 SYDVKM. The length of the CDR3 is 17 residues. V lost 3 bases to trimming and J lost 5 bases; unmatched junction nucleotides: 15. The CDR3 is CASSFPQGRAGGETQYF. The CDR3 coding sequence is TGTGCCAGCAGTTTCCCCCAAGGGAGGGCCGGGGGGGAGACCCAGTACTTC.

The chain carries TRBV5-1 and TRBJ2-7; D is possibly TRBD2 (5 bases). CDR1 and CDR2 (germline): SGHRS, YFSETQ. V gave up 1 base and J gave up 2 bases, with 13 bases separating them. The CDR3 length is 15 residues. The CDR3 protein is CASSLFSASPYEQYF. The CDR3 DNA sequence: TGCGCCAGCAGCTTGTTTAGCGCCTCACCCTACGAGCAGTACTTC.

This chain uses TRBV27 with TRBJ2-1; TRBD2 aligns across 10 bases. Germline CDR1 is MNHEY and CDR2 is SMNVEV (reference sequence). The V segment lost 9 bases and the J segment 6 bases; nucleotides outside the gene matches: 8. This CDR3 has 14 residues. The DNA of the CDR3 is TGTGCCAGTAACGCACTAGCGGGAACCAATGAGCAGTTCTTC. It yields the protein CASNALAGTNEQFF.

The rearrangement uses TRBV5-1 and TRBJ2-3; the match to TRBD2 covers 7 bases. The ends lost 3 bases at V and 0 bases at J; junction bases unmatched: 7. CDR1 SGHRS and CDR2 YFSETQ come from the germline V gene. The CDR3 length is 16 residues. CDR3 sequence: CASSSALAESTDTQYF. The DNA for the CDR3 is TGCGCCAGCAGCTCCGCTCTAGCGGAGAGCACAGATACGCAGTATTTT. The complete variable domain, with remaining parts taken from reference TRBV5-1 and TRBJ2-3, reads KAGVTQTPRYLIKTRGQQVTLSCSPISGHRSVSWYQQTPGQGLQFLFEYFSETQRNKGNFPGRFSGRQFSNSRSEMNVSTLELGDSALYLCASSSALAESTDTQYFGPGTRLTVL.

The V and J genes are TRBV9 and TRBJ2-2; D is undetermined. The CDR3 contains 13 residues. V lost 2 bases, J lost 5 bases, and 7 bases lay in between. Germline CDR1 SGDLS, CDR2 YYNGEE. CDR3 loop: CASSVLGTGELFF. In nucleotides, the CDR3 is TGTGCCAGCAGCGTCCTAGGTACCGGGGAGCTGTTTTTT.

J is TRBJ2-7 and V is TRBV6-5, with TRBD1 matching over 7 bases. There are 15 residues in the CDR3. Germline lookup yields CDR1 MNHEY and CDR2 SVGAGI. V was clipped by 0 bases and J by 2 bases; unmatched bases: 4. CDR3 coding DNA: TGTGCCAGCAGTTACTCGTCCGACAGGGCCTACGAGCAGTACTTC. Protein: CASSYSSDRAYEQYF.

This chain uses TRBV18 with TRBJ1-4; the D gene is possibly TRBD1 (6 bases). The CDR3 consists of 17 residues. Germline loops: CDR1 KGHSH, CDR2 LQKENI. Trimming stripped 1 base from V and 0 bases from J, with 12 bases between. The CDR3 bases are TGTGCCAGCTCACCACAAACAGGGATGGCAACTAATGAAAAACTGTTTTTT. It codes for CASSPQTGMATNEKLFF.

The rearrangement joins TRBV11-2 to TRBJ2-5; D gene uncertain. The length of the CDR3 is 15 residues. Germline V gene sequence: CDR1 SGHAT, CDR2 FQNNGV. V shed 4 bases and J shed 0 bases, with 12 bases lying between them. The CDR3 region has the DNA TGTGCCAGCAGCTCCAACTCCTTGTACCAAGAGACCCAGTACTTC. Protein product: CASSSNSLYQETQYF.

This chain uses TRBV7-2 with TRBJ2-7; 10 bases align to TRBD2. The germline gives CDR1 SGHTA, CDR2 FQGNSA. This CDR3 has 15 amino acids. The trim removed 2 bases at V and 3 bases at J, leaving 4 bases unmatched. DNA for the CDR3: TGTGCCAGCAGCTTAACCGGACTAGCGGACTACGAGCAGTACTTC. As protein: CASSLTGLADYEQYF.

This rearrangement joins TRBV29-1 to TRBJ2-1; 9 bases match TRBD2. CDR1 is SQVTM and CDR2 is ANQGSEA in the germline V gene. CDR3 length equals 15 residues. V lost 4 bases and J lost 1; bases outside the gene matches: 5. CDR3 sequence (DNA): TGCAGCGTTGGCCTAGCGGGACATTCCTACAATGAGCAGTTCTTC. This encodes CSVGLAGHSYNEQFF.

The chain is built from TRBV19 and TRBJ1-2, with 9 bases matching TRBD1. Per the germline V gene, CDR1 is LNHDA and CDR2 is SQIVND (reference sequence). This CDR3 has 14 residues. Trimming cost V 6 bases and J 5 bases; bases outside gene matches: 7. As DNA, the CDR3 is TGTGCCAGTAGAACAGGGGGCGAGTCTTATGGCTACACCTTC. Protein sequence: CASRTGGESYGYTF.

The chain is built from TRBV28 and TRBJ1-2; D possibly corresponds to TRBD1 (6 bases). V lost 2 bases, J lost 8 bases, and 18 bases lay in between. CDR1 and CDR2 (germline): MDHEN, SYDVKM. The CDR3 runs to 15 residues. CDR3 sequence: CASSLIPGGLRGYTF. The CDR3 DNA reads TGTGCCAGCAGTTTAATTCCGGGGGGCCTACGGGGCTACACCTTC.

J is TRBJ1-6 and V is TRBV5-1; 10 nucleotides agree with TRBD1. The CDR3 has 15 amino acids. Looked up from germline, CDR1 is SGHRS and CDR2 is YFSETQ. V trimming: 1 base; J trimming: 10 bases; junction bases outside the gene matches: 5. CDR3 coding DNA: TGCGCCAGCAGCTTGAGAGGGACAGGGGCATCACCCCTCCACTTT. Translated: CASSLRGTGASPLHF.

V and J are TRBV19 and TRBJ1-1; 8 bases map to TRBD1. The V gene's germline CDR1 is LNHDA and CDR2 SQIVND (reference sequence). V trimming: 9 bases; J trimming: 1 base; junction bases outside the gene matches: 4. The CDR3 extends over 13 amino acids. CDR3 sequence reads: CASSDRGNTEAFF. CDR3 bases: TGTGCCAGCTCAGACAGGGGGAACACTGAAGCTTTCTTT.

The gene calls are TRBV29-1 and TRBJ2-2; 11 nucleotides line up with TRBD2. Germline V gene sequence: CDR1 SQVTM, CDR2 ANQGSEA. Unmatched junction bases numbered 6, after V lost 5 bases and J lost 7 bases. CDR3 size: 14 residues. CDR3 sequence: CSVNSGRANGELFF. The CDR3 DNA is TGCAGCGTTAATAGCGGGAGGGCCAACGGGGAGCTGTTTTTT.

The chain has TRBV7-2 and TRBJ2-1, with TRBD2 matching over 7 bases. The germline V gene has CDR1 SGHTA and CDR2 FQGNSA. V shed 2 bases, J shed 0 bases, and the junction held 10 bases outside the gene matches. This CDR3 region has 18 residues. This chain's CDR3 is CASSLSGVRESSYNEQFF. For the CDR3, the DNA is TGTGCCAGCAGCTTATCAGGTGTGCGGGAGAGCTCCTACAATGAGCAGTTCTTC.

The chain employs TRBV24-1 and TRBJ2-7; TRBD1 might be the D (6 bases). V dropped 5 bases and J dropped 2 bases, with 12 bases sitting between them. CDR3 length: 14 amino acids. Germline-derived CDR1 and CDR2 are KGHDR and SFDVKD. CDR3 sequence: CATSGEQGAYEQYF. As DNA, the CDR3 is TGTGCCACCAGTGGGGAACAGGGAGCCTACGAGCAGTACTTC.

The rearrangement joins TRBV7-8 to TRBJ2-7, with TRBD1 identical over 8 bases. CDR3 size: 16 residues. Trimming took 5 bases from V and 2 from J; bases not matched to a gene: 11. Germline assignment: CDR1 SGHVS and CDR2 FQNEAQ. In DNA, the CDR3 is TGTGCCAGCAGCGGACCGGGACAGGTTAACCCCTACGAGCAGTACTTC. Protein product: CASSGPGQVNPYEQYF.

The chain uses TRBV19 and TRBJ1-1, with a possible D match to TRBD1 (5 bases). Trimming stripped 5 bases from V and 1 base from J, with 11 bases between. This CDR3 contains 14 residues. Germline CDR1 is LNHDA and CDR2 is SQIVND (reference sequence). The CDR3 loop is CASSRGVGNTEAFF. Written as DNA, the CDR3 is TGTGCCAGTAGTCGGGGGGTGGGGAACACTGAAGCTTTCTTT.

This clone was observed a single time. V and J are TRBV4-2 and TRBJ2-2; 9 bases line up with TRBD2. CDR3 size: 20 residues. The germline gives CDR1 LGHNA, CDR2 YNFKEQ. Germline trimming cut 1 base from V and 3 bases from J; bases unmatched to any gene: 15. The CDR3 DNA reads as TGTGCCAGCAGCCAAGGGCCTGATTGGCGGGAGGGCCCCGACACCGGGGAGCTGTTTTTT. The encoded protein is CASSQGPDWREGPDTGELFF.

The chain links TRBV6-4 to TRBJ2-3; TRBD2 matches at 13 bases. V was pared by 3 bases and J by 10 bases, with 13 bases of the junction left unmatched. CDR1 is MRHNA and CDR2 is SNTAGT in the germline V gene. The CDR3 contains 17 residues. The DNA for the CDR3 is TGTGCCAGCAGTGATTGGACTAGCGGGAGTCCCGGGCGGGCGCAGTATTTT. It translates to CASSDWTSGSPGRAQYF.